These T cell receptor beta chains were read from a single sample in a study of cytomegalovirus exposure and HLA in healthy donors. TCRdb's copy holds only in-frame clones and misses some; the assay was immunoSEQ multiplex PCR. The sample holds some 320,000 clones, about nine tenths seen once. The sample was PBMCs. Receptor source: a woman under 40 in good health and CMV-seropositive. Both conserved end residues are part of each CDR3. Fields, in order: CDR3 protein, CDR3 DNA, CDR3 length, clone size, D gene, V gene, J gene. The D gene is left open where the match is weak. Clone size is not always given. Where it is, it says once, few, many or a class for expanded clones.

CDR3: CASSFFGGPDTQYF
DNA: TGTGCCAGCAGCTTCTTTGGGGGCCCAGATACGCAGTATTTT
length: 14
size: .
D: .
V: TRBV7-3
J: TRBJ2-3

CDR3: CAWSVLSEPSTEAFF
DNA: TGTGCCTGGAGTGTACTTTCAGAACCCTCCACTGAAGCTTTCTTT
length: 15
size: .
D: .
V: TRBV30
J: TRBJ1-1

CDR3: CASRDHRRTVYNEQFF
DNA: TGTGCCAGCAGAGACCATAGGCGGACAGTCTACAATGAGCAGTTCTTC
length: 16
size: once
D: .
V: TRBV7-9
J: TRBJ2-1

CDR3: CASSQTGLGREEDQPQHF
DNA: TGTGCCAGCAGCCAAACCGGGTTGGGCAGGGAAGAAGATCAGCCCCAGCATTTT
length: 18
size: .
D: .
V: TRBV4-2
J: TRBJ1-5

CDR3: CASSRSATDTQYF
DNA: TGTGCCAGCAGCCGGTCGGCCACAGATACGCAGTATTTT
length: 13
size: .
D: .
V: TRBV5-4
J: TRBJ2-3

CDR3: CASSIQSTRGRETQYF
DNA: TGTGCCAGTAGTATTCAGTCGACTAGGGGCCGGGAGACCCAGTACTTC
length: 16
size: .
D: .
V: TRBV19
J: TRBJ2-5

CDR3: CASSSGTGGLYSNQPQHF
DNA: TGTGCCAGCAGTTCAGGGACAGGGGGACTATATAGCAATCAGCCCCAGCATTTT
length: 18
size: .
D: TRBD1
V: TRBV28
J: TRBJ1-5

CDR3: CASRPLGNQPQHF
DNA: TGTGCCAGCCGACCCCTGGGGAATCAGCCCCAGCATTTT
length: 13
size: .
D: .
V: TRBV5-8
J: TRBJ1-5

CDR3: CASSQSDLWTRNTEAFF
DNA: TGTGCCAGCAGCCAATCTGACCTATGGACGAGGAACACTGAAGCTTTCTTT
length: 17
size: .
D: .
V: TRBV14
J: TRBJ1-1

CDR3: CAWRTLTGELFF
DNA: TGTGCCTGGAGGACCCTCACCGGGGAGCTGTTTTTT
length: 12
size: .
D: .
V: TRBV30
J: TRBJ2-2

CDR3: CAWTQRPYNEQFF
DNA: TGTGCCTGGACACAGCGGCCCTACAATGAGCAGTTCTTC
length: 13
size: .
D: .
V: TRBV30
J: TRBJ2-1

CDR3: CSVDVGGGDYNEQFF
DNA: TGCAGCGTTGACGTGGGCGGGGGCGACTACAATGAGCAGTTCTTC
length: 15
size: few
D: .
V: TRBV29-1
J: TRBJ2-1

CDR3: CASSFDRIGGEKLFF
DNA: TGCGCCAGCAGCTTCGACAGGATAGGTGGTGAAAAACTGTTTTTT
length: 15
size: .
D: .
V: TRBV5-1
J: TRBJ1-4

CDR3: CAWSVIGREKLFF
DNA: TGTGCCTGGAGTGTAATTGGTCGGGAAAAACTGTTTTTT
length: 13
size: .
D: .
V: TRBV30
J: TRBJ1-4

CDR3: CASSVGQAGNEQFF
DNA: TGTGCCAGCAGTGTGGGTCAAGCAGGCAATGAGCAGTTCTTC
length: 14
size: .
D: .
V: TRBV6-5
J: TRBJ2-1

CDR3: CASSPEKYEQYF
DNA: TGTGCCAGCTCACCTGAAAAATACGAGCAGTACTTC
length: 12
size: .
D: .
V: TRBV18
J: TRBJ2-7

CDR3: CASSLARVSGGAADTQYF
DNA: TGCGCCAGCAGCTTGGCCAGGGTTAGCGGGGGGGCCGCAGATACGCAGTATTTT
length: 18
size: .
D: TRBD2
V: TRBV5-1
J: TRBJ2-3

CDR3: CSVEDRGRLAGEQYF
DNA: TGCAGCGTTGAAGATCGGGGCAGACTCGCGGGCGAGCAGTACTTC
length: 15
size: .
D: .
V: TRBV29-1
J: TRBJ2-7

CDR3: CASSLKRNTGELFF
DNA: TGTGCCAGCAGCTTAAAGCGGAACACCGGGGAGCTGTTTTTT
length: 14
size: .
D: .
V: TRBV7-3
J: TRBJ2-2

CDR3: CASSLEPWIQYF
DNA: TGTGCCAGCAGCTTAGAGCCCTGGATTCAGTACTTC
length: 12
size: .
D: .
V: TRBV7-2
J: TRBJ2-4

CDR3: CASSSGYNQPQHF
DNA: TGTGCCAGCAGTTCGGGGTACAATCAGCCCCAGCATTTT
length: 13
size: few
D: .
V: TRBV27
J: TRBJ1-5

CDR3: CASSSPGGGYYGYTF
DNA: TGTGCCAGCAGTTCGCCAGGGGGGGGATACTATGGCTACACCTTC
length: 15
size: few
D: TRBD1
V: TRBV28
J: TRBJ1-2

CDR3: CASHPLGKANYGYTF
DNA: TGTGCCAGCCATCCCCTTGGCAAAGCTAACTATGGCTACACCTTC
length: 15
size: .
D: .
V: TRBV5-4
J: TRBJ1-2

CDR3: CASSVGGYGYTF
DNA: TGTGCCAGCAGCGTCGGGGGGTATGGCTACACCTTC
length: 12
size: .
D: .
V: TRBV11-2
J: TRBJ1-2

CDR3: CASSYIGFDIQYF
DNA: TGTGCCAGCAGTTACATAGGTTTCGACATTCAGTACTTC
length: 13
size: once
D: .
V: TRBV6-6
J: TRBJ2-4

CDR3: CASSEIGDNNEQFF
DNA: TGTGCCAGCAGTGAAATAGGAGACAACAATGAGCAGTTCTTC
length: 14
size: .
D: .
V: TRBV2
J: TRBJ2-1

CDR3: CASSEGQGAVSHEQYF
DNA: TGTGCCAGCAGCGAGGGACAGGGGGCAGTTTCCCACGAGCAGTACTTC
length: 16
size: .
D: TRBD1
V: TRBV9
J: TRBJ2-7

CDR3: CASSQGISGRPLGYTF
DNA: TGCGCCAGCAGCCAGGGAATATCAGGCCGACCACTTGGCTACACCTTC
length: 16
size: .
D: .
V: TRBV4-3
J: TRBJ1-2

CDR3: CASRDTRGYGYTF
DNA: TGTGCCAGCAGGGACACCCGGGGTTATGGCTACACCTTC
length: 13
size: .
D: .
V: TRBV6-1
J: TRBJ1-2

CDR3: CASSPGDRVDGYTF
DNA: TGCGCCAGCAGCCCAGGGGACAGGGTAGATGGCTACACCTTC
length: 14
size: once
D: TRBD1
V: TRBV4-1
J: TRBJ1-2

CDR3: CASSNYQRGVSYEQYF
DNA: TGTGCCAGCAGCAACTATCAGCGGGGGGTCTCCTACGAGCAGTACTTC
length: 16
size: .
D: TRBD2
V: TRBV7-8
J: TRBJ2-7

CDR3: CASSIKTDRTDTQYF
DNA: TGTGCCAGTAGTATAAAAACGGATCGCACAGATACGCAGTATTTT
length: 15
size: .
D: .
V: TRBV19
J: TRBJ2-3

CDR3: CASSGESQRSNQPQHF
DNA: TGTGCCAGCTCGGGCGAGAGCCAGAGAAGCAATCAGCCCCAGCATTTT
length: 16
size: once
D: .
V: TRBV18
J: TRBJ1-5

CDR3: CASSLRGAYEQYF
DNA: TGTGCCAGCAGCTTGCGCGGGGCCTACGAGCAGTACTTC
length: 13
size: .
D: .
V: TRBV5-6
J: TRBJ2-7

CDR3: CAWTPLNSYYNSPLHF
DNA: TGTGCCTGGACCCCCCTGAACAGCTACTATAATTCACCCCTCCACTTT
length: 16
size: .
D: .
V: TRBV30
J: TRBJ1-6

CDR3: CASSPGLAGNMDTQYF
DNA: TGTGCCAGCAGTCCGGGACTAGCAGGCAATATGGATACGCAGTATTTT
length: 16
size: .
D: TRBD2
V: TRBV27
J: TRBJ2-3

CDR3: CASSMGQLNTEAFF
DNA: TGTGCCAGCAGTATGGGACAGCTGAACACTGAAGCTTTCTTT
length: 14
size: few
D: TRBD1
V: TRBV2
J: TRBJ1-1

CDR3: CASTQGGEAFF
DNA: TGTGCCAGCACACAGGGAGGGGAAGCTTTCTTT
length: 11
size: .
D: .
V: TRBV19
J: TRBJ1-1

CDR3: CASSLSWSMAKNIQYF
DNA: TGTGCCAGCAGCTTATCTTGGTCCATGGCCAAAAACATTCAGTACTTC
length: 16
size: .
D: .
V: TRBV7-9
J: TRBJ2-4

CDR3: CASSPGDRVYNEQFF
DNA: TGTGCCAGCAGCCCCGGGGACAGGGTTTACAATGAGCAGTTCTTC
length: 15
size: .
D: TRBD1
V: TRBV7-9
J: TRBJ2-1

CDR3: CASSVEGQVNSPLHF
DNA: TGTGCCAGCAGCGTAGAGGGACAGGTTAATTCACCCCTCCACTTT
length: 15
size: .
D: TRBD1
V: TRBV9
J: TRBJ1-6

CDR3: CASSEGWGNYGYTF
DNA: TGTGCCAGCAGTGAAGGGTGGGGTAACTATGGCTACACCTTC
length: 14
size: .
D: .
V: TRBV6-1
J: TRBJ1-2

CDR3: CASSLGFQQGAWGNTIYF
DNA: TGCGCCAGCAGCTTGGGCTTCCAACAGGGGGCTTGGGGAAACACCATATATTTT
length: 18
size: few
D: TRBD1
V: TRBV5-1
J: TRBJ1-3

CDR3: CASSFQGISYEQYF
DNA: TGTGCCAGCAGTTTCCAGGGAATTTCCTACGAGCAGTACTTC
length: 14
size: .
D: .
V: TRBV27
J: TRBJ2-7

CDR3: CASRSTGTGNQPQHF
DNA: TGTGCCAGCAGATCCACCGGGACAGGGAATCAGCCCCAGCATTTT
length: 15
size: .
D: TRBD1
V: TRBV28
J: TRBJ1-5

CDR3: CASSLYGTTTGELFF
DNA: TGTGCCAGCAGCTTATATGGGACTACGACCGGGGAGCTGTTTTTT
length: 15
size: .
D: TRBD2
V: TRBV7-8
J: TRBJ2-2

CDR3: CASSARQGAEQYF
DNA: TGTGCCAGCAGCGCCCGACAGGGAGCCGAGCAGTACTTC
length: 13
size: .
D: TRBD1
V: TRBV7-2
J: TRBJ2-7

CDR3: CASSSPDTGELFF
DNA: TGTGCCAGCAGCTCCCCTGACACCGGGGAGCTGTTTTTT
length: 13
size: .
D: .
V: TRBV11-3
J: TRBJ2-2

CDR3: CASMLGETQYF
DNA: TGTGCCAGCATGCTGGGGGAGACCCAGTACTTC
length: 11
size: .
D: .
V: TRBV2
J: TRBJ2-5

CDR3: CASSSDRGRVSEAFF
DNA: TGTGCCAGCAGCTCAGACAGGGGGCGCGTGTCTGAAGCTTTCTTT
length: 15
size: .
D: TRBD1
V: TRBV7-2
J: TRBJ1-1